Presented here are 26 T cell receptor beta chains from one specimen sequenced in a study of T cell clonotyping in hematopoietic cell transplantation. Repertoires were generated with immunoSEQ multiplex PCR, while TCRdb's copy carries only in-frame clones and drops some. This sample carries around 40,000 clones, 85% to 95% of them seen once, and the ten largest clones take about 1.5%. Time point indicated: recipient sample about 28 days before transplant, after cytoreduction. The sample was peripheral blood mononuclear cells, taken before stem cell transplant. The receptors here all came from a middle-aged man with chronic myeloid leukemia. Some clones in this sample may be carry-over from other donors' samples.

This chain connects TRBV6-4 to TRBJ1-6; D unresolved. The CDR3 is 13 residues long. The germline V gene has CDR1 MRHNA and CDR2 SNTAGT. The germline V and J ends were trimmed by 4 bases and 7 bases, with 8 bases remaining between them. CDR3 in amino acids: CASSVQENSPLHF. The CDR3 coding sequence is TGTGCCAGCAGTGTGCAGGAGAATTCACCCCTCCACTTT.

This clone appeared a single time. The DNA for the CDR3 is TGTGCCAGCAGCTTATGGGGGGGCCGGGAGACCCAGTACTTC. As protein: CASSLWGGRETQYF. The J gene is TRBJ2-5, the V gene TRBV11-2; D perhaps matches TRBD2 (7 bases). Germline values: CDR1 SGHAT, CDR2 FQNNGV. The V end was cut by 2 bases, the J end by 5 bases, with 12 bases between. The CDR3 sequence is 14 residues long. The full variable domain, its missing parts supplied by reference TRBV11-2 and TRBJ2-5, is EAGVAQSPRYKIIEKRQSVAFWCNPISGHATLYWYQQILGQGPKLLIQFQNNGVVDDSQLPKDRFSAERLKGVDSTLKIQPAKLEDSAVYLCASSLWGGRETQYFGPGTRLLVL.

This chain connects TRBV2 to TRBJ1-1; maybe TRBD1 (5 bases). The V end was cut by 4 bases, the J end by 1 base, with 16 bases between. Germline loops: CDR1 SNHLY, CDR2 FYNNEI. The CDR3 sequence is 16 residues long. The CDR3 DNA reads TGTGCCAGCAGTGGGGCCAGGGTATACAAGAACACTGAAGCTTTCTTT. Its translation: CASSGARVYKNTEAFF.

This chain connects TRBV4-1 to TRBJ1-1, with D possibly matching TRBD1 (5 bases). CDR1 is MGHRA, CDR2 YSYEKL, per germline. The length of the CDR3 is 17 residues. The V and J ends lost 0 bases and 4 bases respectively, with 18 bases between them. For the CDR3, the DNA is TGCGCCAGCAGCCAAGATAAGGGGTGGGTAGATCTCACTGAAGCTTTCTTT. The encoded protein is CASSQDKGWVDLTEAFF.

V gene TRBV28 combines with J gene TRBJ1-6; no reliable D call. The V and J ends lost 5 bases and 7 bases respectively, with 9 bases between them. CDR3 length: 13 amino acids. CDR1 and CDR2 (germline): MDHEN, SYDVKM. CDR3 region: CASSPPRNSPLHF. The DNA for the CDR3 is TGTGCCAGCAGTCCCCCGAGGAATTCACCCCTCCACTTT.

CDR3 bases: TGTGCCAGTACACTCTCCCACAAATTCGGACAGGTGTATGGTGAGCAGTTCTTC. Its protein is CASTLSHKFGQVYGEQFF. This chain joins TRBV19 and TRBJ2-1; 7 bases align to TRBD1. The CDR3 totals 18 residues. Germline V gene lookup returns CDR1 LNHDA and CDR2 SQIVND (reference sequence). J was trimmed by 9 bases and V by 7 bases; bases with no gene match: 24.

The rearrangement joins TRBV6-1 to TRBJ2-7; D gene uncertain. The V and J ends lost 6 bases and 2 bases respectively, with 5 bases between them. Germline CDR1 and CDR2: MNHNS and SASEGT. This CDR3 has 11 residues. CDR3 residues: CASSPTYEQYF. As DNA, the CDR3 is TGTGCCAGCAGCCCAACCTACGAGCAGTACTTC.

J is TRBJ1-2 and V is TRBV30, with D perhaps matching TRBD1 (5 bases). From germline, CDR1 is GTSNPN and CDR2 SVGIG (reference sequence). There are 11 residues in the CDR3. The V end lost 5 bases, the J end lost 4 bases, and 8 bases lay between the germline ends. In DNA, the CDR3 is TGTGCCTGGGGGACGGGCTATGGCTACACCTTC. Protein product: CAWGTGYGYTF.

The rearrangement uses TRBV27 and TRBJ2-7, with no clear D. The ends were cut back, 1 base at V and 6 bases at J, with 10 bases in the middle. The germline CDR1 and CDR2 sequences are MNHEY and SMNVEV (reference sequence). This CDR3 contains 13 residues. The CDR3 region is CASSLFRESEQYF. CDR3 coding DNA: TGTGCCAGCAGTTTATTTCGCGAAAGCGAGCAGTACTTC.

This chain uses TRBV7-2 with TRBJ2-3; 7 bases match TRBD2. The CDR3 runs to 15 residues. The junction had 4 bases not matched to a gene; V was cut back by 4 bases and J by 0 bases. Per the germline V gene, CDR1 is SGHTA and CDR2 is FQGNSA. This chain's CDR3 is CASSSGGSSTDTQYF. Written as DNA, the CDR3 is TGTGCCAGCAGCTCCGGGGGGTCTAGCACAGATACGCAGTATTTT.

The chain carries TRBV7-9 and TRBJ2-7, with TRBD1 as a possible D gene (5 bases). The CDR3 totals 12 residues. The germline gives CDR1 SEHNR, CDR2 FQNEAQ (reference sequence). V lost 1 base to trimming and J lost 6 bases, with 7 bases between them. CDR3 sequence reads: CASSLGGGEQYF. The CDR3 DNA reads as TGTGCCAGCAGCTTAGGGGGCGGCGAGCAGTACTTC.

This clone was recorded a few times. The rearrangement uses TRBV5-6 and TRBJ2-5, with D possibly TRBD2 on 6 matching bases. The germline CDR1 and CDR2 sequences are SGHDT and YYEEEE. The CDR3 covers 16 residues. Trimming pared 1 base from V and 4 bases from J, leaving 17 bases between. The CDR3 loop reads CASSLKGPGGGETQYF. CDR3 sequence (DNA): TGTGCCAGCAGCTTGAAGGGACCCGGGGGTGGAGAGACCCAGTACTTC.

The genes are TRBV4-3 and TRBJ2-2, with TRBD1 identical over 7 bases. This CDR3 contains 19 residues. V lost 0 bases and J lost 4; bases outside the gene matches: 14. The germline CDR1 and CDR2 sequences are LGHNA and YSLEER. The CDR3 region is CASSQEISSSDRITGELFF. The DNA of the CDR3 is TGCGCCAGCAGCCAAGAAATCAGCTCGTCGGACAGGATCACCGGGGAGCTGTTTTTT.

CDR3 loop: CASSLTSAGSMAGNTIYF. The CDR3 DNA is TGTGCCAGCAGTTTGACCTCCGCCGGGTCCATGGCTGGAAACACCATATATTTT. V is TRBV27 and J is TRBJ1-3; the D is unclear. The ends were cut back, 3 bases at V and 2 bases at J, with 20 bases in the middle. The CDR3 loop spans 18 amino acids. Germline CDR1 is MNHEY and CDR2 is SMNVEV (reference sequence).

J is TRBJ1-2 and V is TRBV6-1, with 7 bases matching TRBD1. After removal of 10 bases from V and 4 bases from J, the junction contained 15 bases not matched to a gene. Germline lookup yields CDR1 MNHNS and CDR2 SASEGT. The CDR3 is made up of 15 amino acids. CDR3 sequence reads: CATTGPGRTGYGYTF. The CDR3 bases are TGTGCCACCACGGGACCCGGACGGACAGGCTATGGCTACACCTTC.

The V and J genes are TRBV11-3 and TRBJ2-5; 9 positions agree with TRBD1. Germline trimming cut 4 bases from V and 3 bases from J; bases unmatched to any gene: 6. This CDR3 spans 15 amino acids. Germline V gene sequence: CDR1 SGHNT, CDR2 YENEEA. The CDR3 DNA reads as TGTGCCAGCAGCTCGGGACAGGGAAATAAAGAGACCCAGTACTTC. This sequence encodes CASSSGQGNKETQYF.

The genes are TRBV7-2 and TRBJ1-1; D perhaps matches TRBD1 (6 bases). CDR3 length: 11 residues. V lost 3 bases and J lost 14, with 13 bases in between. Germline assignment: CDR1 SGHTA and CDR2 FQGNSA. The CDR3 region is CASSFAWTAFF. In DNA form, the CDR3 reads TGTGCCAGCAGCTTCGCCTGGACAGCCTTCTTT. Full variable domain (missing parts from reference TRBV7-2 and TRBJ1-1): GAGVSQSPSNKVTEKGKDVELRCDPISGHTALYWYRQSLGQGLEFLIYFQGNSAPDKSGLPSDRFSAERTGGSVSTLTIQRTQQEDSAVYLCASSFAWTAFFGQGTRLTVV.

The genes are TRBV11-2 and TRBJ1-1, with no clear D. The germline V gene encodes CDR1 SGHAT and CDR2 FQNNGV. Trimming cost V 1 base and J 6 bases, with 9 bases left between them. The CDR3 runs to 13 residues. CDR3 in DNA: TGTGCCAGCAGCTTAGCCCGCACTCCTGAAGCTTTCTTT. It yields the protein CASSLARTPEAFF.

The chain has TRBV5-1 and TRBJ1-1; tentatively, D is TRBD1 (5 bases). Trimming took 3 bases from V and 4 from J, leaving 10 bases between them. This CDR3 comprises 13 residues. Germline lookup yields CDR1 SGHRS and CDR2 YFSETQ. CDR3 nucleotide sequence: TGCGCCAGCAGCTCCCAGGGCGGCACTGAAGCTTTCTTT. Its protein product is CASSSQGGTEAFF.

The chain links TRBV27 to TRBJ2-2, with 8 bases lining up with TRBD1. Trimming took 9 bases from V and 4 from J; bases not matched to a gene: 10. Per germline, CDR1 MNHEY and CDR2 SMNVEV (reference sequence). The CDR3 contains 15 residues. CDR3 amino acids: CASRGQGASTGELFF. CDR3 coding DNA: TGTGCCAGTAGAGGGCAGGGGGCGAGCACCGGGGAGCTGTTTTTT.

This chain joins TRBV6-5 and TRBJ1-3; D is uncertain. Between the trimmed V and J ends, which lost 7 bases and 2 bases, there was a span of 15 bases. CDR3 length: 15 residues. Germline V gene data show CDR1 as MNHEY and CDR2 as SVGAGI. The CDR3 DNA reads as TGTGCCAGCACCTCGAGGGCTCTTACTGGAAACACCATATATTTT. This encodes CASTSRALTGNTIYF.

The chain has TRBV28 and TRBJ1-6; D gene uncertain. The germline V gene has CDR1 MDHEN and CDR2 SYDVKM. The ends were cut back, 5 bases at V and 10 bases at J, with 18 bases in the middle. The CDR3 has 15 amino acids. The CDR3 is CASSKSGSSGSPLHF. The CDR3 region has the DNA TGTGCCAGCAGTAAATCCGGGTCCTCGGGGTCACCCCTCCACTTT.

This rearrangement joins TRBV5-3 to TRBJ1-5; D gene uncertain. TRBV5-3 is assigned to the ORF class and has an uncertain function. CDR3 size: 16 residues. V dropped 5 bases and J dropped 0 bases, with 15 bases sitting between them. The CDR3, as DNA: TGTGCCAGAAGGGGCACGGCAGAGTATAGCAATCAGCCCCAGCATTTT. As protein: CARRGTAEYSNQPQHF.

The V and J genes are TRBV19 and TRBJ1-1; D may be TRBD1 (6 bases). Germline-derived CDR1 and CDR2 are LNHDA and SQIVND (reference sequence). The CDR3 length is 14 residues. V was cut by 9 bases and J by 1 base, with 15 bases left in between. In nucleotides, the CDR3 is TGTGCCAGCACTAGACAGGCCCGGAACACTGAAGCTTTCTTT. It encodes CASTRQARNTEAFF.

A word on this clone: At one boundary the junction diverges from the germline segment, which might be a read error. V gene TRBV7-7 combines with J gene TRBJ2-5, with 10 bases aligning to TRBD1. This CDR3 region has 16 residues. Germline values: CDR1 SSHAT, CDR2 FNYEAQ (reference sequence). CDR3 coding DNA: TGTGCTAGCAGCTTAATCGCGGACAGGGGGAAGGAGACCCAGTACTTC. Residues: CASSLIADRGKETQYF. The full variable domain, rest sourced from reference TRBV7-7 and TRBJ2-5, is GAGVSQSPRYKVTKRGQDVTLRCDPISSHATLYWYQQALGQGPEFLTYFNYEAQPDKSGLPSDRFSAERPEGSISTLTIQRTEQRDSAMYRCASSLIADRGKETQYFGPGTRLLVL.

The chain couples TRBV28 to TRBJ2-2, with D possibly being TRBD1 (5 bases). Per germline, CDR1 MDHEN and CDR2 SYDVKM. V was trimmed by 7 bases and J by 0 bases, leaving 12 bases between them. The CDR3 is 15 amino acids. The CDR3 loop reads CASNLRQPNTGELFF. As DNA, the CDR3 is TGTGCCAGCAACCTGAGACAGCCGAACACCGGGGAGCTGTTTTTT.